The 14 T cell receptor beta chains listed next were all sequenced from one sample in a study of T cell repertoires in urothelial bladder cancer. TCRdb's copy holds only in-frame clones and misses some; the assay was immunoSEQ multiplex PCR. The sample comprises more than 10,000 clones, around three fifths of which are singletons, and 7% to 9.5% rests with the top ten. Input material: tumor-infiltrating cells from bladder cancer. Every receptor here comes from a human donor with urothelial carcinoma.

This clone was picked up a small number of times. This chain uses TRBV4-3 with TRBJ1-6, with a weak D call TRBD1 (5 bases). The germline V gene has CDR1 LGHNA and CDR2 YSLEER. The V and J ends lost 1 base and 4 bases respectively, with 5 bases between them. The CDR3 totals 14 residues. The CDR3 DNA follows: TGCGCCAGCAGCCAAGGACAGTATAATTCACCCCTCCACTTT. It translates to CASSQGQYNSPLHF.

The CDR3 DNA reads as TGTGCCAGCAGCGCGGGGACCATGAACACTGAAGCTTTCTTT. This codes for CASSAGTMNTEAFF. J is TRBJ1-1 and V is TRBV5-4, with a tentative D call TRBD1 (5 bases). Trimming pared 4 bases from V and 0 bases from J, leaving 10 bases between. The V gene's germline CDR1 is SGHNT and CDR2 YYREEE (reference sequence). This CDR3 is built from 14 residues. Full variable domain (outside the CDR3, taken from reference TRBV5-4 and TRBJ1-1): ETGVTQSPTHLIKTRGQQVTLRCSSQSGHNTVSWYQQALGQGPQFIFQYYREEENGRGNFPPRFSGLQFPNYSSELNVNALELDDSALYLCASSAGTMNTEAFFGQGTRLTVV.

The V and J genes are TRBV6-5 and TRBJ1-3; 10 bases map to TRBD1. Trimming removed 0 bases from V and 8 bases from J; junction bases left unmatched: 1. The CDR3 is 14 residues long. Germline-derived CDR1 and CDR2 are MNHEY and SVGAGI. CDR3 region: CASSYSGTGDTIYF. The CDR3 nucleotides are TGTGCCAGCAGTTACTCCGGGACAGGGGACACCATATATTTT.

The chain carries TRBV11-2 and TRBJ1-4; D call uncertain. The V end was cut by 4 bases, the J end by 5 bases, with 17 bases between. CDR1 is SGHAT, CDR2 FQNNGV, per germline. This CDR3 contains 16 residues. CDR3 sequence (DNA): TGTGCCAGCAGCTCCCGCCCTAACGGGCGGAATGAAAAACTGTTTTTT. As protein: CASSSRPNGRNEKLFF.

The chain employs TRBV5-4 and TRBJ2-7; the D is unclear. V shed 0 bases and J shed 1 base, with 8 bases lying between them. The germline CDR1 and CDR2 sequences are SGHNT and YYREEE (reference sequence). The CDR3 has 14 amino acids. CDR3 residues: CASSLDGLSYEQYF. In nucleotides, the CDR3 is TGTGCCAGCAGCTTGGATGGGCTTTCCTACGAGCAGTACTTC.

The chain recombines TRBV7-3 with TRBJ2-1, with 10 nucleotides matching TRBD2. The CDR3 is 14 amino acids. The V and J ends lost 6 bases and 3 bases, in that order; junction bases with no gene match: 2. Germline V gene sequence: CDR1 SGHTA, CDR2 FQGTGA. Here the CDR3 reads CASSLAGDYNEQFF. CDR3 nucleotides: TGTGCCAGCAGTCTAGCGGGGGACTACAATGAGCAGTTCTTC.

CDR3 coding DNA: TGTGCCAGCAGCCGGTACGGGGGAACCTACGAGCAGTACTTC. Its translation: CASSRYGGTYEQYF. The chain employs TRBV11-1 and TRBJ2-7, with a tentative D call TRBD2 (6 bases). Trimming shortened V by 5 bases and J by 2 bases, and 13 bases separated the two germline ends. Per germline, CDR1 SGHAT and CDR2 FQDESV (reference sequence). The CDR3 loop spans 14 amino acids. The whole variable domain, filled in from reference TRBV11-1 and TRBJ2-7, reads EAEVAQSPRYKITEKSQAVAFWCDPISGHATLYWYRQILGQGPELLVQFQDESVVDDSQLPKDRFSAERLKGVDSTLKIQPAELGDSAMYLCASSRYGGTYEQYFGPGTRLTVT.

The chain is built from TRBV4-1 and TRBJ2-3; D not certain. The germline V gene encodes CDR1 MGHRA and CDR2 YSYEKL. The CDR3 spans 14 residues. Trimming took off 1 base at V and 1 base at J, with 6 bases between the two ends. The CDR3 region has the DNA TGCGCCAGCAGCCAAGTCACTGGCACAGATACGCAGTATTTT. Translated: CASSQVTGTDTQYF.

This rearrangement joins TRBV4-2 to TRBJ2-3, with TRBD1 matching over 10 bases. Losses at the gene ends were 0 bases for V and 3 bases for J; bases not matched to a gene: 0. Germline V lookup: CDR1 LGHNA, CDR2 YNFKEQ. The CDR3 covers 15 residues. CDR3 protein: CASSQEDRGTDTQYF. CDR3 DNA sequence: TGTGCCAGCAGCCAAGAGGACAGGGGGACAGATACGCAGTATTTT.

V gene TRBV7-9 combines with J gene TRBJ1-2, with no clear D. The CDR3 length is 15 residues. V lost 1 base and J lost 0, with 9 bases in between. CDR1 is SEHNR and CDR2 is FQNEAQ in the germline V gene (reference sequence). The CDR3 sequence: CASSLEAGPNYGYTF. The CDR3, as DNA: TGTGCCAGCAGCTTAGAGGCTGGACCTAACTATGGCTACACCTTC.

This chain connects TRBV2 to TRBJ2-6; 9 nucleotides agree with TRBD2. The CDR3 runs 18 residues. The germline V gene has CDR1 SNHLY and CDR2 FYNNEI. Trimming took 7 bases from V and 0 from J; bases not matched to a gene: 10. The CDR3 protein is CASKTQRGVISGANVLTF. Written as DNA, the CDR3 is TGTGCCAGCAAGACCCAGCGGGGGGTTATCTCTGGGGCCAACGTCCTGACTTTC.

The CDR3 coding sequence is TGTGCCATCAGTGCCCTAGCGGGGGAGTACAATGAGCAGTTCTTC. This gives the protein CAISALAGEYNEQFF. V is TRBV10-3 and J is TRBJ2-1; the match to TRBD2 covers 10 bases. Germline loops: CDR1 ENHRY, CDR2 SYGVKD. This CDR3 comprises 15 residues. Trimming removed 4 bases from V and 4 bases from J; junction bases left unmatched: 4.

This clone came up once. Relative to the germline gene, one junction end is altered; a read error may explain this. The CDR3 coding sequence is TGTGCCATCAGTGAGACATGGACAGGGACCCTTTACGAGCAGTACTTC. The encoded protein is CAISETWTGTLYEQYF. This chain joins TRBV6-1 and TRBJ2-7, with 8 bases matching TRBD1. The germline CDR1 and CDR2 sequences are MNHNS and SASEGT. The CDR3 loop spans 16 amino acids.

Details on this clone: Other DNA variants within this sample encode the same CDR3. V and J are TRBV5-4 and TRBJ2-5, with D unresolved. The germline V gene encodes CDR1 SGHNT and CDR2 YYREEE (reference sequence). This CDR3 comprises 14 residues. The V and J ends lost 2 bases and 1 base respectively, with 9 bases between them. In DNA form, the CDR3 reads TGTGCCAGCAGCTTTCGTACAGTCCAAGAGACCCAGTACTTC. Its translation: CASSFRTVQETQYF.